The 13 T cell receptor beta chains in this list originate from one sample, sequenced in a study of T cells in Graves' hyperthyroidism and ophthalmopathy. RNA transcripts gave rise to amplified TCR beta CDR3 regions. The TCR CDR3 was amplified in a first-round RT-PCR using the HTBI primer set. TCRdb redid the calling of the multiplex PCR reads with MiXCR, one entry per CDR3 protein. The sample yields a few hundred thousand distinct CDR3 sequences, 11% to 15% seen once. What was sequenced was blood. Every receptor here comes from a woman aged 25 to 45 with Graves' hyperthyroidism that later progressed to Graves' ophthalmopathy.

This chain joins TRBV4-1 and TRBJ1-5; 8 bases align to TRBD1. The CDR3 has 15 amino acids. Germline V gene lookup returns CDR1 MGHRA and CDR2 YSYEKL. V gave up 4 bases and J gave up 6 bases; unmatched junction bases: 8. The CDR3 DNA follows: TGCGCCAGCAGCCCAGAGACAGGGGAGGCTCAGCCCCAGCATTTT. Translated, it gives CASSPETGEAQPQHF.

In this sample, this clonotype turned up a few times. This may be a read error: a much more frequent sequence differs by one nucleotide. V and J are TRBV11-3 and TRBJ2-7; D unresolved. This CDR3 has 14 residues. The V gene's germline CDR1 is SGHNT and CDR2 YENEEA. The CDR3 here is CAGSLYATLGEQYF. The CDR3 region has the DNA TGTGCCGGCAGCTTATACGCAACCCTGGGCGAGCAGTACTTC.

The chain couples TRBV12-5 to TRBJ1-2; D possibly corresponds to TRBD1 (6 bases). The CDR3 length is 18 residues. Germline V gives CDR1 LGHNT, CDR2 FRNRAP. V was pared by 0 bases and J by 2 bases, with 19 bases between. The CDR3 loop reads CASGLVLPGAMGNYGYTF. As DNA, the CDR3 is TGTGCTAGTGGTTTGGTATTACCGGGGGCGATGGGAAACTATGGCTACACCTTC.

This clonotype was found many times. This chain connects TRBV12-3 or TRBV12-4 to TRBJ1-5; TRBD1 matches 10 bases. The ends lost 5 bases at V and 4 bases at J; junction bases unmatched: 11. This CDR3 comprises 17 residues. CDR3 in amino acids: CASSNSLGTGANQPQHF. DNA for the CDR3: TGTGCCAGCAGTAACTCCCTGGGGACAGGGGCAAATCAGCCCCAGCATTTT.

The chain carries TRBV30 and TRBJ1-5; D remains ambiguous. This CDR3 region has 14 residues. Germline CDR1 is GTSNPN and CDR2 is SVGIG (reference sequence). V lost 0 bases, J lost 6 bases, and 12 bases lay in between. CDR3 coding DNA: TGTGCCTGGAGTGTACCTGGTTTAGGTCAGCCCCAGCATTTT. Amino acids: CAWSVPGLGQPQHF.

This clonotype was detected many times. CDR3 protein: CASSIAGRASDTQYF. CDR3 DNA: TGTGCCAGCAGTATAGCCGGGAGGGCCTCCGATACGCAGTATTTT. The chain recombines TRBV6-1 with TRBJ2-3; 8 positions agree with TRBD2. In germline, CDR1 is MNHNS, CDR2 SASEGT. The CDR3 loop spans 15 amino acids. V shed 5 bases and J 6 bases; nucleotides not matched to a gene: 10.

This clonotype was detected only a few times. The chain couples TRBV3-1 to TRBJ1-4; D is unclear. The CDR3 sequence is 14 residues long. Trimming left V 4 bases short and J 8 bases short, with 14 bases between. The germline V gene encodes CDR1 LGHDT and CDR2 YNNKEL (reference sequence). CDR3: CASSRDFQREKLFF. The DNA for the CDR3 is TGTGCCAGCAGCCGAGATTTCCAGAGGGAAAAACTGTTTTTT.

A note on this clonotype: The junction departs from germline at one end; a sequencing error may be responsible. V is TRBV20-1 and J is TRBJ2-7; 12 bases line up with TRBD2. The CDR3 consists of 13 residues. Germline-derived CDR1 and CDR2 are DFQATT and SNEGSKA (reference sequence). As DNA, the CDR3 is TGCAGTGCTCCTAGCGGGAGGGACTACGAGCGGTACTTC. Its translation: CSAPSGRDYERYF.

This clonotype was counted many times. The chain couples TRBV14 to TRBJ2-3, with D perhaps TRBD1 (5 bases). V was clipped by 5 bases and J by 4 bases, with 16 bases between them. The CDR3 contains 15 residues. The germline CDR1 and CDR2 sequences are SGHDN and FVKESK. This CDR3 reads CASSEQQDPADTQYF. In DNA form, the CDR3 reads TGTGCCAGCAGCGAGCAACAGGACCCCGCAGATACGCAGTATTTT.

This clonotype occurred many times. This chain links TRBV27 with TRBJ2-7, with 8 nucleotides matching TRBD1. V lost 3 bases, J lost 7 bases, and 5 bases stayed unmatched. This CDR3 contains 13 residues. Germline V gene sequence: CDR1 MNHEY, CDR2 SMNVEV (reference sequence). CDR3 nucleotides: TGTGCCAGCAGTTTCCTTTGGGACAGGGAGCAGTACTTC. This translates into CASSFLWDREQYF.

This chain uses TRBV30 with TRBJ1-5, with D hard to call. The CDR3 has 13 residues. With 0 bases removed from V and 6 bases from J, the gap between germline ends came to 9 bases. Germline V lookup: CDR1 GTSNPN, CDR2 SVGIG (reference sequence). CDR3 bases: TGTGCCTGGAGTGTACGGGGAGGTCAGCCCCAGCATTTT. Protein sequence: CAWSVRGGQPQHF.

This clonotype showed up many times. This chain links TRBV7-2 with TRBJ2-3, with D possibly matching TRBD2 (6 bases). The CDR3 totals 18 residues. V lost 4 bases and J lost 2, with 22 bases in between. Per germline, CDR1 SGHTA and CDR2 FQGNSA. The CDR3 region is CASSYLVTRPSATDTQYF. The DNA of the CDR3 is TGTGCCAGCAGCTACTTAGTGACTAGACCGTCCGCCACAGATACGCAGTATTTT. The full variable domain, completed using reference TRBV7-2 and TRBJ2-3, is GAGVSQSPSNKVTEKGKDVELRCDPISGHTALYWYRQSLGQGLEFLIYFQGNSAPDKSGLPSDRFSAERTGGSVSTLTIQRTQQEDSAVYLCASSYLVTRPSATDTQYFGPGTRLTVL.

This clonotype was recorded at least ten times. CDR3 protein: CASSQANEKLFF. The CDR3 DNA reads TGTGCCAGCAGCCAGGCCAATGAAAAACTGTTTTTT. V gene TRBV3-1 combines with J gene TRBJ1-4, with D unresolved. The CDR3 contains 12 residues. Germline V CDR1 and CDR2: LGHDT, YNNKEL (reference sequence). The germline V and J ends were trimmed by 3 bases and 5 bases, with 4 bases remaining between them.